The clone carrying this T cell receptor (beta chain) is a singleton in its sample. This record belongs to a study of control samples from healthy donors and cancer patients. The table came from immunoSEQ multiplex PCR; TCRdb's copy has only in-frame clones and leaves some out. Of around 67,000 clones in the sample, roughly 87% were seen once. Germline V gene lookup returns CDR1 SGHRS and CDR2 YFSETQ. The CDR3 is 15 residues long. V lost 4 bases to trimming and J lost 5 bases, with 18 bases between them. The V and J genes are TRBV5-1 and TRBJ2-5, with D perhaps TRBD1 or TRBD2 (6 bases each). The TCR comes from a man aged 55 to 69 with colorectal cancer. The specimen sequenced was PBMCs. DNA of the CDR3: TGCGCCAGCAGCCCTCGGGGGCCAAACCGGGAGACCCAGTACTTC. As protein: CASSPRGPNRETQYF.